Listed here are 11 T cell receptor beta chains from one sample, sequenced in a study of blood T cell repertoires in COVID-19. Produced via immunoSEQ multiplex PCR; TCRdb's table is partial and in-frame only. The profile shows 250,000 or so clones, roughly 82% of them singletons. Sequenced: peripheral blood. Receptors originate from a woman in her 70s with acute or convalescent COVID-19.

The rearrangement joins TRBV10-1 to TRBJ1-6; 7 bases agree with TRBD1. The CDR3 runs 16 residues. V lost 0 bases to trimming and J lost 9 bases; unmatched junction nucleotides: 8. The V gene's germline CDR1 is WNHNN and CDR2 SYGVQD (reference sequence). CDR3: CASSESRQGGASPLHF. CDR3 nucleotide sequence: TGCGCCAGCAGTGAGTCAAGGCAGGGGGGCGCTTCACCCCTCCACTTT.

The CDR3 spells CASTSGSGNQPQHF. The CDR3 DNA is TGTGCCAGTACTTCCGGGTCCGGGAATCAGCCCCAGCATTTT. The chain uses TRBV19 and TRBJ1-5; D gene unclear. Germline V CDR1 and CDR2: LNHDA, SQIVND (reference sequence). The CDR3 covers 14 residues. Trimming shortened V by 7 bases and J by 4 bases, and 14 bases separated the two germline ends.

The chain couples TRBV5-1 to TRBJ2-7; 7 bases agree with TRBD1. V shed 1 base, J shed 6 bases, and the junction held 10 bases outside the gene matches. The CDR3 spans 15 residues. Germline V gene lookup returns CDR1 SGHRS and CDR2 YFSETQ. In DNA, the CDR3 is TGCGCCAGCAGCTTGAACAGGGGTAATTCTGGCGAGCAGTACTTC. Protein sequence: CASSLNRGNSGEQYF.

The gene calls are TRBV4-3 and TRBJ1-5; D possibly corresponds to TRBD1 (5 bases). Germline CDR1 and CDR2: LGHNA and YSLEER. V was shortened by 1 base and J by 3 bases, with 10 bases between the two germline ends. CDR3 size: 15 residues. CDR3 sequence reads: CASSQGTSHNQPQHF. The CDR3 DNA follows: TGCGCCAGCAGCCAAGGGACATCACACAATCAGCCCCAGCATTTT.

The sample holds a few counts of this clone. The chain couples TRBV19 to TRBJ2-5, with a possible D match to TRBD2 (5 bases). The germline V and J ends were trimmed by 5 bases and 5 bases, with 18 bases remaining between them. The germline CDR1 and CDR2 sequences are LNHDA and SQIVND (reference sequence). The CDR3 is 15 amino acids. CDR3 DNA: TGTGCCAGTAGTCTCTCCGTTGGCTCGGGGGAGACCCAGTACTTC. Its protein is CASSLSVGSGETQYF.

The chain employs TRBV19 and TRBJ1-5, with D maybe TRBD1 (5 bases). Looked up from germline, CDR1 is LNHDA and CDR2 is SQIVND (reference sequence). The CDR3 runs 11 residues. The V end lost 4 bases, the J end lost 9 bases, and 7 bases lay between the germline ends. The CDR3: CASSSGGPQHF. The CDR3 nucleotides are TGTGCCAGTAGTAGCGGGGGGCCCCAGCATTTT.

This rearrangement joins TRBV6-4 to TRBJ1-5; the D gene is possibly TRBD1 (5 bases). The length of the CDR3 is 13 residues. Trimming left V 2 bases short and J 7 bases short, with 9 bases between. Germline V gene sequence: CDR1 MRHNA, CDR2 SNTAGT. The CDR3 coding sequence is TGTGCCAGCAGTGACCAGGGAGGCCAGCCCCAGCATTTT. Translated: CASSDQGGQPQHF.

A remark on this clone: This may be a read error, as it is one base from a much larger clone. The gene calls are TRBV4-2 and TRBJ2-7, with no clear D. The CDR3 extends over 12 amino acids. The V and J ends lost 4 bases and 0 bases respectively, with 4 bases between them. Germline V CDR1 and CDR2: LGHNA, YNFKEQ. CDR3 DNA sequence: TGTGCCAGCAGCCGCAGCTCCTACGAGCAGTACTTC. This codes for CASSRSSYEQYF.

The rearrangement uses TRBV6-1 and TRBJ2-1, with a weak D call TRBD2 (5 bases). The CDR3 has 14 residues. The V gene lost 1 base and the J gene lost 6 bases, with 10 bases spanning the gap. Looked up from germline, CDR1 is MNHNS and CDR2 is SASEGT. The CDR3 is CASSEGPAGNEQFF. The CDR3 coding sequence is TGTGCCAGCAGTGAAGGACCGGCGGGCAATGAGCAGTTCTTC.

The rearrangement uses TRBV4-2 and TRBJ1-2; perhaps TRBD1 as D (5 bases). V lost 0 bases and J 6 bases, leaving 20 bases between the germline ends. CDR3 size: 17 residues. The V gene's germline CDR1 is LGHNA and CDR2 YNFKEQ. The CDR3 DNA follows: TGTGCCAGCAGCCAAGATCTCCGGGACTCCCAAAGAAATGGCTACACCTTC. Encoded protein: CASSQDLRDSQRNGYTF.

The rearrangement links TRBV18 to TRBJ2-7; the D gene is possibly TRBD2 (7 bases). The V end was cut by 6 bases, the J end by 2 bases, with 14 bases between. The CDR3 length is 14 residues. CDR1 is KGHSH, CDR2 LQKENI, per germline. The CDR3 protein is CASSHDGGPYEQYF. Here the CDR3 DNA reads TGTGCCAGCTCGCATGACGGGGGGCCCTACGAGCAGTACTTC.